This passage covers 24 T cell receptor beta chains from one sample sequenced in a study of T cell responses to AZD1222 COVID-19 vaccine. Here immunoSEQ multiplex PCR was the method, and the copy in TCRdb shows in-frame clones only, minus some. The sample has 130,000 to 150,000 clones, around 90% seen once. Here the sequenced sample was peripheral blood, taken 28 days after the second dose of the MenACWY control vaccine. The receptors stem from an adult who received the MenACWY meningococcal vaccine as a control.

This clone was recorded once. V and J are TRBV27 and TRBJ2-3; possible D gene TRBD2, 6 bases. V lost 3 bases and J lost 0, with 10 bases in between. CDR3 length: 15 residues. Germline V lookup: CDR1 MNHEY, CDR2 SMNVEV (reference sequence). The CDR3 DNA follows: TGTGCCAGCAGTTTGGGCGGGATTAGCACAGATACGCAGTATTTT. Amino acid sequence: CASSLGGISTDTQYF.

The chain joins TRBV25-1 to TRBJ2-5, with D maybe TRBD1 (5 bases). Trimming stripped 6 bases from V and 5 bases from J, with 16 bases between. Per the germline V gene, CDR1 is MGHDK and CDR2 is SYGVNS. The CDR3 has 14 residues. The DNA of the CDR3 is TGTGCCAGCAGCGAACAGGTGTCGGGTGAGACCCAGTACTTC. Amino acids: CASSEQVSGETQYF.

The rearrangement links TRBV5-4 to TRBJ1-1, with D tentatively TRBD1 (6 bases). The CDR3 contains 14 residues. From germline, CDR1 is SGHNT and CDR2 YYREEE (reference sequence). Trimming pared 2 bases from V and 1 base from J, leaving 9 bases between. CDR3 sequence: CASSLQGRNTEAFF. CDR3 coding DNA: TGTGCCAGCAGCTTACAGGGTCGGAACACTGAAGCTTTCTTT.

DNA of the CDR3: TGTGCCAGCAGCACTACACGAGGGATACAAGCTTTCTTT. Translating it yields CASSTTRGIQAFF. The chain is built from TRBV27 and TRBJ1-1, with D unclear. The V end lost 6 bases, the J end lost 9 bases, and 17 bases lay between the germline ends. Germline CDR1 is MNHEY and CDR2 is SMNVEV (reference sequence). This CDR3 comprises 13 residues.

A remark on this clone: Additional DNA sequences in this sample encode the identical CDR3. The chain is built from TRBV18 and TRBJ2-5; D not certain. Germline V gives CDR1 KGHSH, CDR2 LQKENI. The CDR3 loop spans 13 amino acids. The V end lost 0 bases, the J end lost 2 bases, and 4 bases lay between the germline ends. CDR3 loop: CASSPPGQETQYF. The CDR3 nucleotides are TGTGCCAGCTCACCACCGGGGCAAGAGACCCAGTACTTC.

This rearrangement joins TRBV6-5 to TRBJ2-1, with 7 bases lining up with TRBD2. With 3 bases clipped from V and 2 bases from J, the junction kept 7 bases outside the gene matches. This CDR3 has 16 amino acids. Germline-derived CDR1 and CDR2 are MNHEY and SVGAGI. CDR3 residues: CASSYRRSGTYNEQFF. The CDR3 coding sequence is TGTGCCAGCAGTTATCGCCGGAGCGGGACCTACAATGAGCAGTTCTTC.

The chain uses TRBV5-1 and TRBJ2-1; no reliable D call. Between the trimmed V and J ends, which lost 0 bases and 5 bases, there was a span of 6 bases. The CDR3 runs to 13 residues. Germline CDR1 reads SGHRS; CDR2 reads YFSETQ. DNA of the CDR3: TGCGCCAGCAGCTTGGAACCGAACAATGAGCAGTTCTTC. It codes for CASSLEPNNEQFF.

The V gene is TRBV7-2, the J gene TRBJ1-1, with a tentative D call TRBD1 (6 bases). V was cut by 6 bases and J by 1 base, with 12 bases left in between. Looked up from germline, CDR1 is SGHTA and CDR2 is FQGNSA. This CDR3 comprises 14 residues. CDR3 in amino acids: CASSRDRTNTEAFF. The DNA for the CDR3 is TGTGCCAGCAGTCGCGACAGGACGAACACTGAAGCTTTCTTT. Using reference TRBV7-2 and TRBJ1-1 for the parts outside the CDR3, the full variable domain is GAGVSQSPSNKVTEKGKDVELRCDPISGHTALYWYRQSLGQGLEFLIYFQGNSAPDKSGLPSDRFSAERTGGSVSTLTIQRTQQEDSAVYLCASSRDRTNTEAFFGQGTRLTVV.

V is TRBV11-2 and J is TRBJ2-1; D uncertain. Germline CDR1 SGHAT, CDR2 FQNNGV. There are 11 residues in the CDR3. Between the trimmed V and J ends, which lost 5 bases and 7 bases, there was a span of 6 bases. In DNA, the CDR3 is TGTGCCAGCAGCCTCATGAATGAGCAGTTCTTC. Protein sequence: CASSLMNEQFF.

The CDR3 loop reads CASSPKDRELEAFF. CDR3 nucleotides: TGTGCCAGCAGCCCTAAAGACAGGGAGCTCGAAGCTTTCTTT. This chain uses TRBV7-2 with TRBJ1-1; 7 nucleotides agree with TRBD1. CDR3 size: 14 residues. CDR1 and CDR2 from the germline V gene are SGHTA and FQGNSA. V shed 5 bases and J 8 bases; nucleotides not matched to a gene: 11.

This chain connects TRBV5-1 to TRBJ2-7; TRBD2 matches at 13 bases. CDR3 size: 15 residues. From germline, CDR1 is SGHRS and CDR2 YFSETQ. The ends lost 2 bases at V and 6 bases at J; junction bases unmatched: 5. The CDR3 spells CASSFGTSGAVEQYF. The CDR3 region has the DNA TGCGCCAGCAGCTTCGGGACTAGCGGGGCAGTCGAGCAGTACTTC.

The chain joins TRBV28 to TRBJ1-1, with TRBD1 matching 8 bases. The V segment lost 6 bases and the J segment 2 bases; nucleotides outside the gene matches: 11. Germline V gene sequence: CDR1 MDHEN, CDR2 SYDVKM. The CDR3 covers 16 residues. As DNA, the CDR3 is TGTGCCAGCAGACTCATACCGGGGACAGGAAACACTGAAGCTTTCTTT. It codes for CASRLIPGTGNTEAFF.

CDR3 in amino acids: CASSNRHGGFSTDTQYF. The CDR3 DNA reads TGTGCCAGTAGTAACAGGCACGGTGGATTTAGCACAGATACGCAGTATTTT. The V gene is TRBV19, the J gene TRBJ2-3; D possibly corresponds to TRBD1 (5 bases). V gave up 4 bases and J gave up 0 bases, with 17 bases separating them. The CDR3 spans 17 residues. Per the germline V gene, CDR1 is LNHDA and CDR2 is SQIVND (reference sequence).

The rearrangement joins TRBV12-3 or TRBV12-4 to TRBJ1-1; D is ambiguous. The germline V and J ends were trimmed by 3 bases and 5 bases, with 10 bases remaining between them. The CDR3 has 13 amino acids. The CDR3 is CASSLKVETEAFF. CDR3 DNA sequence: TGTGCCAGCAGTTTGAAAGTAGAAACTGAAGCTTTCTTT.

The V and J genes are TRBV7-3 and TRBJ1-1; D gene unclear. There are 13 residues in the CDR3. Germline V gene sequence: CDR1 SGHTA, CDR2 FQGTGA. Trimming left V 6 bases short and J 6 bases short, with 14 bases between. CDR3 in amino acids: CASRENPIAEAFF. The CDR3 DNA reads TGTGCCAGCAGAGAAAACCCCATTGCTGAAGCTTTCTTT.

The V and J genes are TRBV30 and TRBJ1-5; maybe TRBD1 (6 bases). The germline CDR1 and CDR2 sequences are GTSNPN and SVGIG (reference sequence). The V end was cut by 3 bases, the J end by 2 bases, with 14 bases between. This CDR3 contains 15 residues. The CDR3: CAWSPRTARNQPQHF. The DNA of the CDR3 is TGTGCCTGGAGCCCCCGGACAGCCCGCAATCAGCCCCAGCATTTT.

This clone was seen more than once but under ten times. The chain couples TRBV11-1 to TRBJ1-1; D ambiguous. Germline V gene data show CDR1 as SGHAT and CDR2 as FQDESV (reference sequence). V lost 1 base, J lost 11 bases, and 8 bases lay in between. The CDR3 loop spans 11 amino acids. The CDR3 loop is CASSLGSWAFF. The CDR3 DNA is TGTGCCAGCAGCTTAGGATCATGGGCTTTCTTT. Looking up the rest from reference TRBV11-1 and TRBJ1-1 gives the full variable domain: EAEVAQSPRYKITEKSQAVAFWCDPISGHATLYWYRQILGQGPELLVQFQDESVVDDSQLPKDRFSAERLKGVDSTLKIQPAELGDSAMYLCASSLGSWAFFGQGTRLTVV.

The chain is built from TRBV7-2 and TRBJ1-1; TRBD1 is a possible D gene (5 bases). Germline V gene lookup returns CDR1 SGHTA and CDR2 FQGNSA. V lost 5 bases to trimming and J lost 3 bases, with 10 bases between them. The CDR3 has 13 amino acids. CDR3 region: CASSPRAYTEAFF. The CDR3 nucleotides read TGTGCCAGCAGCCCCAGGGCGTACACTGAAGCTTTCTTT.

The rearrangement links TRBV24-1 to TRBJ2-7; no firm D call. V gave up 1 base and J gave up 4 bases, with 7 bases separating them. Germline values: CDR1 KGHDR, CDR2 SFDVKD. The CDR3 runs 13 residues. CDR3 sequence: CATSDFRNYEQYF. DNA of the CDR3: TGTGCCACCAGTGATTTTAGGAATTACGAGCAGTACTTC.

The chain is built from TRBV19 and TRBJ1-2, with a possible D match to TRBD1 (5 bases). The CDR3 loop spans 13 amino acids. The germline CDR1 and CDR2 sequences are LNHDA and SQIVND (reference sequence). Trimming took off 3 bases at V and 8 bases at J, with 13 bases between the two ends. The CDR3 loop reads CASSILMGHGYTF. CDR3 nucleotides: TGTGCCAGTAGTATCTTGATGGGGCACGGCTACACCTTC.

This clone was seen just once. The chain joins TRBV9 to TRBJ2-3, with D unresolved. Trimming pared 1 base from V and 0 bases from J, leaving 9 bases between. CDR1 is SGDLS and CDR2 is YYNGEE in the germline V gene. This CDR3 has 15 residues. CDR3 amino acids: CASSVLPGSTDTQYF. For the CDR3, the DNA is TGTGCCAGCAGCGTACTGCCGGGCAGCACAGATACGCAGTATTTT.

This clone occurred once. The chain is built from TRBV20-1 and TRBJ2-3; D unclear. This CDR3 comprises 9 residues. Looked up from germline, CDR1 is DFQATT and CDR2 is SNEGSKA (reference sequence). V lost 5 bases and J lost 8, with 5 bases in between. DNA of the CDR3: TGCAGTGCTCTTGCTACGCAGTATTTT. This codes for CSALATQYF.

A remark on this clone: At the DNA level, this CDR3 is encoded by other sequences in the same sample as well. The gene calls are TRBV18 and TRBJ2-3; 8 nucleotides agree with TRBD1. The CDR3 has 14 amino acids. The junction had 4 bases not matched to a gene; V was cut back by 3 bases and J by 5 bases. Germline values: CDR1 KGHSH, CDR2 LQKENI. The CDR3 sequence: CASSPGTGGDTQYF. The CDR3 DNA is TGTGCCAGCTCACCGGGGACAGGCGGAGATACGCAGTATTTT.

The chain employs TRBV11-3 and TRBJ2-7, with TRBD1 as a possible D gene (7 bases). Germline-derived CDR1 and CDR2 are SGHNT and YENEEA. The CDR3 runs to 19 residues. V shed 2 bases and J shed 1 base, with 24 bases lying between them. CDR3 loop: CASSLLLGGTEPQSYEQYF. In DNA, the CDR3 is TGTGCCAGCAGCTTATTACTTGGGGGGACAGAACCCCAATCCTACGAGCAGTACTTC.